This is a list of T cell receptor beta chains from one sample in a study of T cell changes during pregnancy in multiple sclerosis. Data came from immunoSEQ multiplex PCR; TCRdb stores just in-frame clones and leaves some out. The data show some 100,000 clones, around 90% seen once. The sequences come from peripheral blood, collected in the second trimester of pregnancy. The receptors come from a female donor with multiple sclerosis, enrolled in a pregnancy study. Each CDR3 is given with its conserved first and last residue. A D gene is named only where the DNA matches it firmly. Clone size is stated in some rows and not others, as once, few, many or a class when expanded.

d_call	v_call	clone_size	j_call	cdr3_nt	cdr3_aa
TRBD1	TRBV6-1	-	TRBJ2-7	TGTGCCAGCAGCGTAGGACAGGGAAGGGCCTACGAGCAGTACTTC	CASSVGQGRAYEQYF
-	TRBV20-1	-	TRBJ1-2	TGCAGTGGAGGGGGAAGCTATGGCTACACCTTC	CSGGGSYGYTF
TRBD1	TRBV7-9	-	TRBJ2-7	TGTGCCAGCAGCTCATTTCGGACAGGGGAAACCTACGAGCAGTACTTC	CASSSFRTGETYEQYF
TRBD2	TRBV6-6	-	TRBJ2-7	TGTGCCAGCAGTTACGCTAGCGGGAGTATCGAGCAGTACTTC	CASSYASGSIEQYF
-	TRBV30	once	TRBJ1-5	TGTGCCTACTCCAGGGAAACAGGTCAGCCCCAGCATTTT	CAYSRETGQPQHF
-	TRBV5-1	-	TRBJ2-3	TGCGCCAGCAGCCATCAGGATACCCACACAGATACGCAGTATTTT	CASSHQDTHTDTQYF
-	TRBV6-1	-	TRBJ2-7	TGTGCCAGCAGTGAAAGACAGGCCTTCTACGAGCAGTACTTC	CASSERQAFYEQYF
TRBD2	TRBV7-6	once	TRBJ2-3	TGTGCCAGCAGCTTATCCCCCCCCAGGCGGGAGGGCCTAAATACGCAGTATTTT	CASSLSPPRREGLNTQYF
-	TRBV5-1	once	TRBJ1-1	TGCGCCAGCAGCTTGGCACAGGGAGAAGCTTTCTTT	CASSLAQGEAFF
TRBD1	TRBV5-1	-	TRBJ1-2	TGCGCCAGCAGCCCGACGGACAGGGTGAGCGGCTACACCTTC	CASSPTDRVSGYTF
TRBD2	TRBV11-2	-	TRBJ2-7	TGTGCCAGCAGCTTACAGCGGGGGGGTACCTACGAGCAGTACTTC	CASSLQRGGTYEQYF
-	TRBV28	-	TRBJ1-5	TGTGCCAGCAGGCCCAAGCAGGGGCCCCTACCCCATCAGCCCCAGCATTTT	CASRPKQGPLPHQPQHF
TRBD2	TRBV5-1	-	TRBJ2-7	TGCGCCAGCAGCGTACTAGCGGGGGGGCTCCCGGACTACGAGCAGTACTTC	CASSVLAGGLPDYEQYF
TRBD1	TRBV5-1	-	TRBJ1-1	TGCGCCAGCGGCCTATGGGGGACAGAGAACACTGAAGCTTTCTTT	CASGLWGTENTEAFF
TRBD1	TRBV28	-	TRBJ2-7	TGTGCCAGCAGTGACACCGGGACAGGGGTCTACGAGCAGTACTTC	CASSDTGTGVYEQYF
TRBD1	TRBV18	-	TRBJ2-7	TGTGCCAGCTCAAACTGGGACAGCTACGAGCAGTACTTC	CASSNWDSYEQYF
TRBD1	TRBV19	-	TRBJ2-3	TGTGCCAGTGCCTCGGGACAGCCCACAGATACGCAGTATTTT	CASASGQPTDTQYF
TRBD2	TRBV5-1	-	TRBJ2-1	TGCGCCAGCAGCGCTAGCGGGAGTGCTTCCTACAATGAGCAGTTCTTC	CASSASGSASYNEQFF
-	TRBV19	-	TRBJ1-1	TGTGCCAGTAGTATAAGGGGCGCGAACACTGAAGCTTTCTTT	CASSIRGANTEAFF
TRBD1	TRBV27	-	TRBJ2-7	TGTGCCAGCAGTCTTGCCGGGACAGGGGATTACGAGCAGTACTTC	CASSLAGTGDYEQYF
-	TRBV28	-	TRBJ2-7	TGTGCCAGCAGTTTGGACAGCTTCTACGAGCAGTACTTC	CASSLDSFYEQYF
-	TRBV28	-	TRBJ1-1	TGTGCCAGCAGTTTTCCTCCGGAGGTTCGAGTGAACACTGAAGCTTTCTTT	CASSFPPEVRVNTEAFF
TRBD1	TRBV7-8	-	TRBJ2-1	TGTGCCAGCAGCTTAGCCTTTGGGACAGGGGGGTACAATGAGCAGTTCTTC	CASSLAFGTGGYNEQFF
-	TRBV9	few	TRBJ1-1	TGTGCCAGCAGCCCCGGTATGAGCCTTAACACTGAAGCTTTCTTT	CASSPGMSLNTEAFF
-	TRBV2	-	TRBJ1-2	TGTGCCAGCAGTGGAGTTTCGGGTGGCTACACCTTC	CASSGVSGGYTF
TRBD1	TRBV6-5	-	TRBJ2-2	TGTGCCAGCAGTTACAGGGGGACAGGAACCACCGGGGAGCTGTTTTTT	CASSYRGTGTTGELFF
-	TRBV27	-	TRBJ1-6	TGTGCCAGCAGTTTAGGGGCCAAGAATTCACCCCTCCACTTT	CASSLGAKNSPLHF
TRBD1	TRBV2	-	TRBJ1-4	TGTGCCAGCAGTCGACAGGGGGCGAAAGAAAAACTGTTTTTT	CASSRQGAKEKLFF
TRBD1	TRBV6-1	-	TRBJ2-7	TGTGCCAGCAGTGCACCTCCCGGACAGGGAAAGAGCTACGAGCAGTACTTC	CASSAPPGQGKSYEQYF
-	TRBV10-3	few	TRBJ1-1	TGTGCCATCAGTGAAGAGGGGGTGAGGACTGAAGCTTTCTTT	CAISEEGVRTEAFF
TRBD1	TRBV11-2	-	TRBJ1-4	TGTGCCAGCAGCCCAGTAGTGCTCCGGGACAGAGGTGAAAAACTGTTTTTT	CASSPVVLRDRGEKLFF